This is a list of T cell receptor beta chains from one sample in a study of control samples from healthy donors and cancer patients. Some clones are missing from TCRdb's copy, which holds only in-frame ones; the method was immunoSEQ multiplex PCR. The sample has some 120,000 clones, 85% to 95% seen once. Source material: PBMCs. These receptors originate from a man of 80 years or more with head and neck cancer. CDR3s include the opening cysteine and the closing phenylalanine or tryptophan. D genes are given only for firm matches. The size field is filled for only some rows; it gives once, few, many or a size class.

j_gene	abundance	d_gene	v_gene	CDR3nt	CDR3aa
TRBJ1-1	few	.	TRBV9	TGTGCCAGCAGCGTAGATCTGAGGAACACTGAAGCTTTCTTT	CASSVDLRNTEAFF
TRBJ2-7	.	.	TRBV10-3	TGTGCCTCGAAGCGAACCGAGGGCTACGAGCAGTACTTC	CASKRTEGYEQYF
TRBJ1-1	.	.	TRBV3-1/TRBV3-2	TGTGCCAGCAGCAACAGGTGGCGCACTGAAGCTTTCTTT	CASSNRWRTEAFF
TRBJ1-6	.	.	TRBV6-5	TGTGCCAGCAGCGCGGGACCCTATAATTCACCCCTCCACTTT	CASSAGPYNSPLHF
TRBJ2-7	.	TRBD1	TRBV6-5	TGTGCCAGCAATCTAGGGGACAGGGGGGGCGAGCAGTACTTC	CASNLGDRGGEQYF
TRBJ1-3	.	.	TRBV15	TGTGCCACCAGCAGAGACCACAGCACCAAAGGAAACACCATATATTTT	CATSRDHSTKGNTIYF
TRBJ1-2	.	.	TRBV12-3/TRBV12-4	TGTGCCAGCAGTTTACAGGGGTATGGCTACACCTTC	CASSLQGYGYTF
TRBJ1-1	.	.	TRBV7-2	TGTGCCAGCAGCTTAAACCAGGGTGCGGGTGCTTTCTTT	CASSLNQGAGAFF
TRBJ2-2	.	TRBD2	TRBV7-9	TGTGCCAGCAGGTACGGGACTAGCGGGATGAACACCGGGGAGCTGTTTTTT	CASRYGTSGMNTGELFF
TRBJ2-1	.	.	TRBV13	TGTGCCAGCAGCTCCCAGGCGGGGAGCTCCTACAATGAGCAGTTCTTC	CASSSQAGSSYNEQFF
TRBJ2-3	.	TRBD2	TRBV5-4	TGTGCCAGCACCTCTGGGACTAGCGGTTTTAGCACAGATACGCAGTATTTT	CASTSGTSGFSTDTQYF
TRBJ1-5	.	TRBD1	TRBV6-2/TRBV6-3	TGTGCCAGCAGTAGACAGGGGGGGCGTCAGCCCCAGCATTTT	CASSRQGGRQPQHF
TRBJ2-2	.	.	TRBV6-5	TGTGCCAGCAACCCGGGACTTTCGAACACCGGGGAGCTGTTTTTT	CASNPGLSNTGELFF
TRBJ1-2	.	.	TRBV7-2	TGTGCCAGCAGCTTCGGACCGTCTAACTATGGCTACACCTTC	CASSFGPSNYGYTF
TRBJ1-4	.	.	TRBV23-1	TGCGCCAGCAGTCAGATCTGGCAGGTAAATGAAAAACTGTTTTTT	CASSQIWQVNEKLFF
TRBJ2-7	.	.	TRBV6-1	TGTGCCAGCGGGGAGATGGGGCAGCAGTACTTC	CASGEMGQQYF
TRBJ2-7	.	.	TRBV27	TGTGCCAGCAGTGTCAACCCGGGCTACGAGCAGTACTTC	CASSVNPGYEQYF
TRBJ1-2	.	.	TRBV3-1/TRBV3-2	TGTGCCAGCAGCCCCTACAGGGCGGATGGCTACACCTTC	CASSPYRADGYTF
TRBJ1-4	.	.	TRBV6-1	TGTGCCAGCAGTGAAGTAGTATTGAGGCAGGGAGGCGAAAAACTGTTTTTT	CASSEVVLRQGGEKLFF
TRBJ2-3	.	TRBD2	TRBV6-1	TGTGCCAGCAGTGAACAGGCTAGCGGGAGGGCCACCACAGATACGCAGTATTTT	CASSEQASGRATTDTQYF
TRBJ2-1	.	TRBD1	TRBV7-8	TGTGCCAGCAGCCCGAGGGACAGGGGCAATGAGCAGTTCTTC	CASSPRDRGNEQFF
TRBJ1-6	.	.	TRBV13	TGTGCCAGCAGCTTAGGGGGCGGCCAGGCGAGTTCACCCCTCCACTTT	CASSLGGGQASSPLHF
TRBJ2-1	few	.	TRBV11-3	TGTGCCAGCAGCCTCGATTCCCCCAACAATGAGCAGTTCTTC	CASSLDSPNNEQFF
TRBJ2-1	.	.	TRBV4-2	TGTGCCAGCACCTCCCTAAAGACCAATGAGCAGTTCTTC	CASTSLKTNEQFF
TRBJ1-1	.	.	TRBV19	TGTGCCGCCCAAGTGGGGAACACTGAAGCTTTCTTT	CAAQVGNTEAFF
TRBJ1-5	.	.	TRBV3-1/TRBV3-2	TGTGCCAGCAGCCAAGACGGCCATCAGCCCCAGCATTTT	CASSQDGHQPQHF
TRBJ2-2	.	TRBD2	TRBV10-1	TGCGCCAGCAGTGAGTCCTCGGGACTAGCGGGAGGTTCCGGGGAGCTGTTTTTT	CASSESSGLAGGSGELFF
TRBJ2-2	.	.	TRBV10-3	TGTGCCATCAGCGGGGACATGTCCGGGGAGCTATTTTTT	CAISGDMSGELFF
TRBJ1-2	few	.	TRBV5-6	TGTGCCAGCAGCGAGGGTGACTATGGCTACACCTTC	CASSEGDYGYTF
TRBJ1-4	.	.	TRBV5-1	TGCGCCAGCAGCTTACCCAACAGGAATAATGAAAAACTGTTTTTT	CASSLPNRNNEKLFF
TRBJ2-5	.	TRBD2	TRBV6-6	TGTGCCAGCAGTAAACGACTAGCGGGAGAGGAGACCCAGTACTTC	CASSKRLAGEETQYF
TRBJ2-7	.	.	TRBV10-3	TGTGCCATCAGGCCCGCGGAGACCTACGAGCAGTACTTC	CAIRPAETYEQYF
TRBJ2-7	.	.	TRBV4-2	TGTGCCAGCAGCCAAGATGAGGGGTCTTTCTACTACGAGCAGTACTTC	CASSQDEGSFYYEQYF
TRBJ2-5	.	TRBD1	TRBV4-1	TGCGCCAGCAGCCAAGGACAGGGGGTTGAAGAGACCCAGTACTTC	CASSQGQGVEETQYF
TRBJ1-3	once	.	TRBV7-9	TGTGCCAGCAGCTTCGGACGGCTTGGAAACACCATATATTTT	CASSFGRLGNTIYF
TRBJ1-6	.	.	TRBV3-1/TRBV3-2	TGTGCCAGCAGCCAGGGCAGGGGTTCACCCCTCCACTTT	CASSQGRGSPLHF
TRBJ1-6	.	.	TRBV9	TGTGCCAGCAGCGTCGGTTTACGGGAGGGGGGTTTTTCAAGCTCCTATAATTCACCCCTCCACTTT	CASSVGLREGGFSSSYNSPLHF
TRBJ1-3	once	.	TRBV7-8	TGTGCCAGCAGCTTTACCACTAGCTCTGGAAACACCATATATTTT	CASSFTTSSGNTIYF
TRBJ1-3	.	.	TRBV14	TGTGCCAGCAGCCCTGGACGCAGCTCTGGAAACACCATATATTTT	CASSPGRSSGNTIYF
TRBJ2-7	.	.	TRBV30	TGTGCCTGGAGTGTAACGAGGCTGCCCAGAAGTTACGAGCAGTACTTC	CAWSVTRLPRSYEQYF
TRBJ1-2	.	.	TRBV12-3/TRBV12-4	TGTGCCAGCAGTTTTGGGGGGCCTTATGGCTACACCTTC	CASSFGGPYGYTF
TRBJ2-7	.	TRBD2	TRBV3-1/TRBV3-2	TGTGCCAGCAGCCAAGCGAGGGTAGCGGGAGAGCAGTACTTC	CASSQARVAGEQYF
TRBJ2-7	.	TRBD1	TRBV10-3	TGTGCCATCAGTGTGGGACAGGGGGCTTACGAGCAGTACTTC	CAISVGQGAYEQYF
TRBJ1-2	.	.	TRBV4-2	TGTGCCAGCAGCCGGGCCAACGGGGGCGCTGGCTACACCTTC	CASSRANGGAGYTF
TRBJ1-2	few	TRBD1	TRBV11-2	TGTGCCAGCAGCTTGGGGACAGGGAGTACGGGTGGCTACACCTTC	CASSLGTGSTGGYTF
TRBJ1-1	.	TRBD1	TRBV7-8	TGTGCCAGCAGCTCCTGGGGACAGGGCGGCACTGAAGCTTTCTTT	CASSSWGQGGTEAFF
TRBJ1-5	.	.	TRBV28	TGTGCCAGCAGTCCGGCAGGACAGATTAATCAGCCCCAGCATTTT	CASSPAGQINQPQHF
TRBJ2-1	.	.	TRBV5-1	TGCGCCAGCAGTTTCCCGCCCAATGAGCAGTTCTTC	CASSFPPNEQFF
TRBJ2-2	.	TRBD2	TRBV28	TGTGCCAGCAGATCCGGGGGGTGGGTCACCGGGGAGCTGTTTTTT	CASRSGGWVTGELFF
TRBJ2-5	.	.	TRBV12-3/TRBV12-4	TGTGCCAGCACCTTCGGGCATGGGGCCCAGTACTTC	CASTFGHGAQYF
TRBJ2-1	.	TRBD2	TRBV14	TGTGCCAGCAGCCGAGATAAAAGACTAGCGGTTCTTTCCTACAATGAGCAGTTCTTC	CASSRDKRLAVLSYNEQFF
TRBJ2-2	.	.	TRBV27	TGTGCCAGCAGTGCCGACAGGCCTCTCACCGGGGAGCTGTTTTTT	CASSADRPLTGELFF
TRBJ1-2	.	.	TRBV11-2	TGTGCCAGCAGCGCCTCTGGGGGAAGGGGGGCGGCCTATGGCTACACCTTC	CASSASGGRGAAYGYTF
TRBJ2-2	.	.	TRBV6-5	TGTGCCAGCACTGCAGGGACCGGGGAGCTGTTTTTT	CASTAGTGELFF